This TCR beta chain was sequenced during a study of T-cell reconstitution after alpha-beta-depleted transplantation in children. Study-level points and caveats: T cells produced anew were the main source of T-cell counts and diversity one year after transplant. Reportedly, alpha-beta T cells present about two months post-transplant originated from several hundred expanded clones of graft origin. Surviving recipient T cells and thymic progenitors produced the high day-60 TCRbeta diversity seen in some patients.

The germline V gene has CDR1 SEHNR and CDR2 FQNEAQ (reference sequence). This CDR3 has 21 residues. The ends lost 5 bases at V and 4 bases at J; junction bases unmatched: 24. This clonotype was seen a few times. The antigen is undetermined. It was with unique molecular identifiers that the TCRbeta library was prepared. TCRdb analysed the PCR reads with MiXCR anew, one entry per CDR3 protein. The sample records approximately 980,000 distinct CDR3 sequences, 25% to 30% being singletons. The sample in question was PBMCs, mostly from graft donor cells, obtained 360 days after TCRalphabeta/CD19-depleted stem cell transplant. The sequence was obtained from a boy in the first two years of life who had a stem cell transplant for SCID, so the T cells may come from the graft donor. The rearrangement uses TRBV7-9 and TRBJ1-4; 8 positions agree with TRBD1. The DNA for the CDR3 is TGTGCCAGCAGCCGTCAGGGGGCCGGCCCAAACCGACAGCCCCTTAATGAAAAACTGTTTTTT. Translating gives CASSRQGAGPNRQPLNEKLFF. The entire variable domain, with the rest obtained from reference TRBV7-9 and TRBJ1-4, is as follows: DTGVSQNPRHKITKRGQNVTFRCDPISEHNRLYWYRQTLGQGPEFLTYFQNEAQLEKSRLLSDRFSAERPKGSFSTLEIQRTEQGDSAMYLCASSRQGAGPNRQPLNEKLFFGSGTQLSVL.